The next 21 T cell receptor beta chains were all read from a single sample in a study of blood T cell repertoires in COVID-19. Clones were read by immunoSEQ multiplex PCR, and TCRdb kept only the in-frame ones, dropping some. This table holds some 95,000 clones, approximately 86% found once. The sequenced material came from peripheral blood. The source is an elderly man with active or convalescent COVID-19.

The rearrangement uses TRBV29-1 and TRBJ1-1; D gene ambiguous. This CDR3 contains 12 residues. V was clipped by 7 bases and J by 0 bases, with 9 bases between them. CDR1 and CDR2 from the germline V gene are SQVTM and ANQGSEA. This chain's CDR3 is CSGTNMNTEAFF. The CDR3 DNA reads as TGCAGCGGGACTAATATGAACACTGAAGCTTTCTTT.

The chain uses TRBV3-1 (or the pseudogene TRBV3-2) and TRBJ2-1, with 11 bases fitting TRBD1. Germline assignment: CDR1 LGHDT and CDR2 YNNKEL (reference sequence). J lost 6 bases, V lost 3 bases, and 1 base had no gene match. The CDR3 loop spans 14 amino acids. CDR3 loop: CASSQGTGGNEQFF. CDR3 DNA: TGTGCCAGCAGCCAGGGGACAGGGGGCAATGAGCAGTTCTTC.

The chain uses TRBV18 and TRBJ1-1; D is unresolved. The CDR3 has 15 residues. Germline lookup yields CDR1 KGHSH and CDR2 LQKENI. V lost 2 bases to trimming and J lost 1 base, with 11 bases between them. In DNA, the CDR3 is TGTGCCAGCTCACCATTAGGAGATCAGAACACTGAAGCTTTCTTT. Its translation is CASSPLGDQNTEAFF.

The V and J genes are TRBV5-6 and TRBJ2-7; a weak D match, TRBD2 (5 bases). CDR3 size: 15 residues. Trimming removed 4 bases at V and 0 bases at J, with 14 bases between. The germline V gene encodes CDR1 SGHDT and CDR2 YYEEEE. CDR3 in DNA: TGTGCCAGCAGCCTCGAAGGACTGACCTCCTACGAGCAGTACTTC. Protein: CASSLEGLTSYEQYF.

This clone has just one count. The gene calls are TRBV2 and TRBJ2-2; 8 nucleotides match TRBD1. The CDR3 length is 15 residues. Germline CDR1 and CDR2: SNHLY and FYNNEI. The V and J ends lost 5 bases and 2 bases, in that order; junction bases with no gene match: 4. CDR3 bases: TGTGCCAGCAGTAAAGGACAGGGTAACACCGGGGAGCTGTTTTTT. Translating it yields CASSKGQGNTGELFF.

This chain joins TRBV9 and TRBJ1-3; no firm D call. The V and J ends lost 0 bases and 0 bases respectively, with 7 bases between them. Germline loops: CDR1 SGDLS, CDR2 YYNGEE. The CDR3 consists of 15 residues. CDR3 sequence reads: CASSVEPGSGNTIYF. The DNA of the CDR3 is TGTGCCAGCAGCGTAGAACCCGGCTCTGGAAACACCATATATTTT.

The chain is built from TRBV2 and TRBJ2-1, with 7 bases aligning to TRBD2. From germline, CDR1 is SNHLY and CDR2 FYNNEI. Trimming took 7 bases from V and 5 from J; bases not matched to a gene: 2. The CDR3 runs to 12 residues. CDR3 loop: CASTRGDNEQFF. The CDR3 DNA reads TGTGCCAGCACCCGGGGGGACAATGAGCAGTTCTTC.

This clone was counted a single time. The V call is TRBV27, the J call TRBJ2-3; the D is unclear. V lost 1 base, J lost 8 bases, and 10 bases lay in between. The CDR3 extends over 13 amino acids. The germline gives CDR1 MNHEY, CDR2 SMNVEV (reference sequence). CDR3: CASSLWSLGTQYF. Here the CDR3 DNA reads TGTGCCAGCAGTTTATGGTCCCTAGGTACGCAGTATTTT.

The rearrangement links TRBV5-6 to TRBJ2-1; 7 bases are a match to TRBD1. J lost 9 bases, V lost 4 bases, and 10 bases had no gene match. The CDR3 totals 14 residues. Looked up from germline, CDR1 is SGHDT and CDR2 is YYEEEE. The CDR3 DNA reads TGTGCCAGCAGCGGATCGACAGGGTTTTTTGAGCAGTTCTTC. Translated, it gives CASSGSTGFFEQFF.

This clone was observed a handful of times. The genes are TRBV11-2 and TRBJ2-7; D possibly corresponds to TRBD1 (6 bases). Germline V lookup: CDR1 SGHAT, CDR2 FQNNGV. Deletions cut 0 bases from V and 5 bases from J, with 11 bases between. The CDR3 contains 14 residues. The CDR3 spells CASSLDQGFDEQYF. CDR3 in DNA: TGTGCCAGCAGCTTAGATCAGGGGTTCGACGAGCAGTACTTC.

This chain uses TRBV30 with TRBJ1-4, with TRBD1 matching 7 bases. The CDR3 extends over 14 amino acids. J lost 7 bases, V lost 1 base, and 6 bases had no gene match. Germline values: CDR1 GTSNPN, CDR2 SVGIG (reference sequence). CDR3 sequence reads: CAWSETGWGEKLFF. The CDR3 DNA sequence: TGTGCCTGGAGTGAGACAGGGTGGGGTGAAAAACTGTTTTTT. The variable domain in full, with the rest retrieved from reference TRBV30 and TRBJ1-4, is SQTIHQWPATLVQPVGSPLSLECTVEGTSNPNLYWYRQAAGRGLQLLFYSVGIGQISSEVPQNLSASRPQDRQFILSSKKLLLSDSGFYLCAWSETGWGEKLFFGSGTQLSVL.

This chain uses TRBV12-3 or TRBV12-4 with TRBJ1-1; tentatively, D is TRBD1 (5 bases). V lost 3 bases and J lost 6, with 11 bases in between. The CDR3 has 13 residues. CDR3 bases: TGTGCCAGCAGTTTGTACAGGTCTGCTGAAGCTTTCTTT. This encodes CASSLYRSAEAFF.

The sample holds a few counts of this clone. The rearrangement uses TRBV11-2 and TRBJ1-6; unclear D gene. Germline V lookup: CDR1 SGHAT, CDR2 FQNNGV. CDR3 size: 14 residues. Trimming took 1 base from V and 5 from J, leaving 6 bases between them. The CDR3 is CASSLGADNSPLHF. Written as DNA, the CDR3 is TGTGCCAGCAGCTTAGGGGCAGATAATTCACCCCTCCACTTT.

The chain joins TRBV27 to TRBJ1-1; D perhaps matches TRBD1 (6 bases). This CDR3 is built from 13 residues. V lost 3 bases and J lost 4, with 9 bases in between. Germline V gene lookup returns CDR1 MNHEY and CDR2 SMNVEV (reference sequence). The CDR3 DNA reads TGTGCCAGCAGTTTTAAAGGGGGCACTGAAGCTTTCTTT. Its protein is CASSFKGGTEAFF.

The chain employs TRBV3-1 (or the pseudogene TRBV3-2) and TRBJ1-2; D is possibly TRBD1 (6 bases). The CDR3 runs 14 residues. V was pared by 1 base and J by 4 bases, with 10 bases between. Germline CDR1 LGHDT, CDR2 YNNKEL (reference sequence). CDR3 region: CASSQGTEPYGYTF. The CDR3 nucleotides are TGTGCCAGCAGCCAAGGGACAGAACCCTATGGCTACACCTTC.

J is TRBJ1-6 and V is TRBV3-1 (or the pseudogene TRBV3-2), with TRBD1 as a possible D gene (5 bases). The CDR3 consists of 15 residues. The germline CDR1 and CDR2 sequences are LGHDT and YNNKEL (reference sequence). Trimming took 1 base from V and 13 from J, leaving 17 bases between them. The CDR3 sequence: CASSQGTGLSLPLHF. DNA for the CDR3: TGTGCCAGCAGCCAAGGGACGGGACTCTCCCTCCCCCTCCACTTT.

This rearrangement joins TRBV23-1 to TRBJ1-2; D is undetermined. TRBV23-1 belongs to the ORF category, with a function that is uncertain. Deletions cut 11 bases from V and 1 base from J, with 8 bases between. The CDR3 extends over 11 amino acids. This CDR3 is CAAALNYGYTF. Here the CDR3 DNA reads TGCGCCGCGGCCCTTAACTATGGCTACACCTTC.

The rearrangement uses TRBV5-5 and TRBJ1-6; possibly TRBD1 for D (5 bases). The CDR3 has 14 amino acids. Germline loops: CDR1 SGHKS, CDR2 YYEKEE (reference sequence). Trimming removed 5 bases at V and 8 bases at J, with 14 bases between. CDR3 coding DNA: TGTGCCAGCAGTCGGGGGTTGGATTATTCACCCCTCCACTTT. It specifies CASSRGLDYSPLHF.

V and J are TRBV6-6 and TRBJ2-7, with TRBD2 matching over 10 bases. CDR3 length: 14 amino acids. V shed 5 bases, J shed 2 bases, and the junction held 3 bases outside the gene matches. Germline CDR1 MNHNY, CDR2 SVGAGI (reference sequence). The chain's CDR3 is CASSPTSGTYEQYF. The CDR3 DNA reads TGTGCCAGCAGTCCAACTAGCGGGACCTACGAGCAGTACTTC.

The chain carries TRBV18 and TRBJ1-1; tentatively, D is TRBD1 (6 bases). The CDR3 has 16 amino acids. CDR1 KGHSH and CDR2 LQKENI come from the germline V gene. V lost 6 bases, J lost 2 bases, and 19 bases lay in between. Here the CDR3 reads CASSGTALGGNTEAFF. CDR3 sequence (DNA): TGTGCCAGCTCGGGAACAGCCCTAGGGGGTAACACTGAAGCTTTCTTT. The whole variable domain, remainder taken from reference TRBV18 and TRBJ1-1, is NAGVMQNPRHLVRRRGQEARLRCSPMKGHSHVYWYRQLPEEGLKFMVYLQKENIIDESGMPKERFSAEFPKEGPSILRIQQVVRGDSAAYFCASSGTALGGNTEAFFGQGTRLTVV.

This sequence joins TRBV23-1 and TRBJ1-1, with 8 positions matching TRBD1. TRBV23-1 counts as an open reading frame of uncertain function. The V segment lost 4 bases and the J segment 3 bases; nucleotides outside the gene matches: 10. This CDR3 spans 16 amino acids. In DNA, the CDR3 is TGCGCCAGCAGTCTAGCCCGGGACAGGCCGGACACTGAAGCTTTCTTT. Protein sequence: CASSLARDRPDTEAFF.